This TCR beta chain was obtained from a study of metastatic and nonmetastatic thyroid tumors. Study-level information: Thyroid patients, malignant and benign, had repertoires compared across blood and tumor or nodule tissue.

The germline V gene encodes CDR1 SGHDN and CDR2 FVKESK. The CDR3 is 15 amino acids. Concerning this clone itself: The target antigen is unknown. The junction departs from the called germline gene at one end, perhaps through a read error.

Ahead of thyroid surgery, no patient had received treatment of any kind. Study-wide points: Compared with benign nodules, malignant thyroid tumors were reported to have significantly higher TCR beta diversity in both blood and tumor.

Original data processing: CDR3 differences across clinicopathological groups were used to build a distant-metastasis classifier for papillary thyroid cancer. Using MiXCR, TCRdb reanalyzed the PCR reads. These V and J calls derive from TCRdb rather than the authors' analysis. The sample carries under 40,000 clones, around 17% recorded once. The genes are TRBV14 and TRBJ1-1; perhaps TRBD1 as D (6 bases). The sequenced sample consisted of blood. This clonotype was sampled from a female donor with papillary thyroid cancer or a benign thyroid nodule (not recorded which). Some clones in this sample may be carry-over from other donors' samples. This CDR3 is CASSQGGPGNTEAFF. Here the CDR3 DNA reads TGTGCCAGCAGCCAGGGGGGCCCAGGAAACACTGAGGCTTTCTTT.